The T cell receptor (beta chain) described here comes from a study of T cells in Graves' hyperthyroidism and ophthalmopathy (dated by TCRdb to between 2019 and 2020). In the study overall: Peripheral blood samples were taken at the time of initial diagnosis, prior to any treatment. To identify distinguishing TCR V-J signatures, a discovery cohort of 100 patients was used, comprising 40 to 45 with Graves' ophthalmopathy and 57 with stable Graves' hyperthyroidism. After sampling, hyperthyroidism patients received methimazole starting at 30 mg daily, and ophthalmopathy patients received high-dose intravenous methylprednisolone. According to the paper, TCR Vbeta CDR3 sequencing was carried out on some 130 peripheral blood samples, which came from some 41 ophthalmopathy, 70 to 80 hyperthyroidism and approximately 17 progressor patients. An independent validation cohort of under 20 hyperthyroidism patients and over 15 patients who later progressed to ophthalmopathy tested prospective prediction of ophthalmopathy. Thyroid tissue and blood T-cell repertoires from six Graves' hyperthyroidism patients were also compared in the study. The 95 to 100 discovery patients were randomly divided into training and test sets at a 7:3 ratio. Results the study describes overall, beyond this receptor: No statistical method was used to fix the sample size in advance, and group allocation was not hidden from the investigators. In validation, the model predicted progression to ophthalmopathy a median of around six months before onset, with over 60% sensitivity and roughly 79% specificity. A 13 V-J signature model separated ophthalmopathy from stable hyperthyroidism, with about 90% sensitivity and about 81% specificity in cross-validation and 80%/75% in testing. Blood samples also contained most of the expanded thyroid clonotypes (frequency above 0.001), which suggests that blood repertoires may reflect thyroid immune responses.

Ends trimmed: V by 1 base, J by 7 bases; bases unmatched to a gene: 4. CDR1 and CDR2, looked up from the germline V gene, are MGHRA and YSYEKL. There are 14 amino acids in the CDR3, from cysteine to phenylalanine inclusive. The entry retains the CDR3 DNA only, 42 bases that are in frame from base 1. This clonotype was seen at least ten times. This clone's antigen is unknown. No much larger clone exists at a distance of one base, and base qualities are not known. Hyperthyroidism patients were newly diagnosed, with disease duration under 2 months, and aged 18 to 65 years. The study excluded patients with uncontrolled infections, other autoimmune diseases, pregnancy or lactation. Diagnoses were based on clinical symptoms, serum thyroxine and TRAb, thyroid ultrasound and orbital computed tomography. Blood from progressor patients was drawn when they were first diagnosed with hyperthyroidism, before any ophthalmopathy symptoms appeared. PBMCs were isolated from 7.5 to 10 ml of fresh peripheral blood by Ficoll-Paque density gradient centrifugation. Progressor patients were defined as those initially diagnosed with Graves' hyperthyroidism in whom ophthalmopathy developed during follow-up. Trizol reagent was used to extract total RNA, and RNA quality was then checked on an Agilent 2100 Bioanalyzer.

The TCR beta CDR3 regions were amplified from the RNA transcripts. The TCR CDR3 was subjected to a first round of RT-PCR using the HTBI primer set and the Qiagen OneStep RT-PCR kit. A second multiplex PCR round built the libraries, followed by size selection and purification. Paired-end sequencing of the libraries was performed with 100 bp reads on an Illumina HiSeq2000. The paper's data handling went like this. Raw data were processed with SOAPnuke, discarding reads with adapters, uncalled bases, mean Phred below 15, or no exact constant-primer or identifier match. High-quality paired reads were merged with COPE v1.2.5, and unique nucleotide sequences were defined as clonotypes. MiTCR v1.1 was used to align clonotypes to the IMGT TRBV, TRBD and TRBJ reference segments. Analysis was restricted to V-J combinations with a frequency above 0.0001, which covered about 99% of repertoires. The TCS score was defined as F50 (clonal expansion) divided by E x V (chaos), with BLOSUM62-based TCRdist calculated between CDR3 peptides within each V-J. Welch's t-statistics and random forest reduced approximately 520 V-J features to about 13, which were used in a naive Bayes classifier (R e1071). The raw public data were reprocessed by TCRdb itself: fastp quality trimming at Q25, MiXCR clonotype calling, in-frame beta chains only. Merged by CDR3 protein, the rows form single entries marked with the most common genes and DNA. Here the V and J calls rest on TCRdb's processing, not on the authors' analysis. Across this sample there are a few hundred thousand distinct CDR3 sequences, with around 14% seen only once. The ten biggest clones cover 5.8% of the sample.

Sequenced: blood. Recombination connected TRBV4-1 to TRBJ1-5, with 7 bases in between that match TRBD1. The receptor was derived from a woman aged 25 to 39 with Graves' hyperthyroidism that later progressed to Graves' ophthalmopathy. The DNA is TGCGCCAGCAGCCAAGGGACAGGCCAACAGCCCCAGCATTTT. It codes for CASSQGTGQQPQHF.